The 20 T cell receptor beta chains below all came from one sample that was sequenced in a study of cytomegalovirus exposure and HLA in healthy donors. Vbeta (60) and Jbeta (13) primers were used in the PCR. The data were produced by immunoSEQ multiplex PCR, yet TCRdb's version contains in-frame clones alone and is incomplete. Of 66,000 or so clones listed, 70% to 90% were seen once; the top ten hold over 1.2%. The sequencing sample was made of PBMCs. The receptors here all came from a man aged 25-40 years in good health and CMV-seropositive.

The gene calls are TRBV19 and TRBJ2-7, with TRBD1 identical over 8 bases. J lost 4 bases, V lost 9 bases, and 8 bases had no gene match. This CDR3 has 13 amino acids. Per germline, CDR1 LNHDA and CDR2 SQIVND (reference sequence). The CDR3 nucleotides read TGTGCCAGCCTAGGACAGGGTCCTTACGAGCAGTACTTC. It encodes CASLGQGPYEQYF.

The chain has TRBV28 and TRBJ2-1; tentatively, D is TRBD2 (6 bases). The germline gives CDR1 MDHEN, CDR2 SYDVKM. The ends were cut back, 6 bases at V and 3 bases at J, with 9 bases in the middle. CDR3 length equals 13 residues. The CDR3 here is CASSDSGYNEQFF. CDR3 DNA sequence: TGTGCCAGCAGCGATAGCGGCTACAATGAGCAGTTCTTC. Combining the CDR3 with reference TRBV28 and TRBJ2-1 gives the whole variable domain DVKVTQSSRYLVKRTGEKVFLECVQDMDHENMFWYRQDPGLGLRLIYFSYDVKMKEKGDIPEGYSVSREKKERFSLILESASTNQTSMYLCASSDSGYNEQFFGPGTRLTVL.

J is TRBJ1-1 and V is TRBV4-3, with D maybe TRBD1 (5 bases). Trimming pared 0 bases from V and 5 bases from J, leaving 19 bases between. Germline V lookup: CDR1 LGHNA, CDR2 YSLEER. This CDR3 is 17 amino acids long. The CDR3 bases are TGCGCCAGCAGCCAAGAGGACCGGGACGGGGGGTGGACTGAAGCTTTCTTT. It codes for CASSQEDRDGGWTEAFF.

V usage is TRBV28 and J usage is TRBJ2-7; D perhaps matches TRBD1 (7 bases). V gave up 8 bases and J gave up 6 bases, with 17 bases separating them. The germline gives CDR1 MDHEN, CDR2 SYDVKM. The CDR3 is 13 residues long. CDR3 loop: CASLLTGRREQYF. CDR3 DNA: TGTGCCAGCTTACTGACAGGGAGGCGCGAGCAGTACTTC.

The chain employs TRBV27 and TRBJ2-7, with TRBD1 identical over 7 bases. Germline V gene data show CDR1 as MNHEY and CDR2 as SMNVEV (reference sequence). The CDR3 is 17 amino acids. The junction had 15 bases not matched to a gene; V was cut back by 3 bases and J by 4 bases. The CDR3 sequence is CASSFHGQELLPYEQYF. The CDR3 bases are TGTGCCAGCAGTTTCCACGGACAGGAACTCTTACCTTACGAGCAGTACTTC.

The rearrangement uses TRBV6-1 and TRBJ1-4, with TRBD1 matching over 10 bases. The length of the CDR3 is 14 residues. The ends lost 5 bases at V and 7 bases at J; junction bases unmatched: 4. Looked up from germline, CDR1 is MNHNS and CDR2 is SASEGT. CDR3 region: CASSKDRGSEKLFF. CDR3 DNA sequence: TGTGCCAGCAGTAAGGACAGGGGGTCTGAAAAACTGTTTTTT.

This rearrangement joins TRBV27 to TRBJ2-3, with a tentative D call TRBD2 (5 bases). CDR1 and CDR2 from the germline V gene are MNHEY and SMNVEV (reference sequence). The CDR3 loop spans 14 amino acids. V was cut by 3 bases and J by 4 bases, with 11 bases left in between. The CDR3 sequence is CASSLERAADTQYF. The CDR3 region has the DNA TGTGCCAGCAGTTTGGAGAGGGCCGCAGATACGCAGTATTTT.

The V and J genes are TRBV4-1 and TRBJ2-7; TRBD2 matches 7 bases. Germline assignment: CDR1 MGHRA and CDR2 YSYEKL. After removal of 2 bases from V and 6 bases from J, the junction contained 7 bases not matched to a gene. This CDR3 region has 14 residues. CDR3 protein: CASSQTGGMGEQYF. DNA for the CDR3: TGCGCCAGCAGCCAAACGGGGGGTATGGGCGAGCAGTACTTC.

This chain connects TRBV19 to TRBJ1-2; TRBD1 might be the D (5 bases). Germline V gene sequence: CDR1 LNHDA, CDR2 SQIVND (reference sequence). The CDR3 extends over 16 amino acids. V was shortened by 3 bases and J by 0 bases, with 14 bases between the two germline ends. This CDR3 reads CASSMGQKLTNYGYTF. The DNA of the CDR3 is TGTGCCAGTAGTATGGGGCAGAAGCTCACTAACTATGGCTACACCTTC.

The chain has TRBV7-2 and TRBJ2-1; 9 nucleotides match TRBD1. The length of the CDR3 is 15 residues. Trimming cost V 5 bases and J 9 bases; bases outside gene matches: 11. Germline CDR1 and CDR2: SGHTA and FQGNSA. CDR3 nucleotides: TGTGCCAGCAGCCCAGGGACAGGGCGGGGGAGTGAGCAGTTCTTC. It yields the protein CASSPGTGRGSEQFF. Supplemented by reference TRBV7-2 and TRBJ2-1, the full variable domain reads GAGVSQSPSNKVTEKGKDVELRCDPISGHTALYWYRQSLGQGLEFLIYFQGNSAPDKSGLPSDRFSAERTGGSVSTLTIQRTQQEDSAVYLCASSPGTGRGSEQFFGPGTRLTVL.

The chain uses TRBV11-1 and TRBJ1-4; no definite D call. Germline V gene data show CDR1 as SGHAT and CDR2 as FQDESV (reference sequence). V lost 2 bases and J lost 0, with 10 bases in between. The CDR3 covers 16 residues. This CDR3 is CASSLRSVATNEKLFF. The CDR3 DNA follows: TGTGCCAGCAGCTTACGCTCGGTTGCAACTAATGAAAAACTGTTTTTT.

The V and J genes are TRBV7-2 and TRBJ2-1; tentative D call: TRBD2 (6 bases). Trimming stripped 5 bases from V and 12 bases from J, with 14 bases between. Germline CDR1 reads SGHTA; CDR2 reads FQGNSA. The CDR3 sequence is 12 residues long. The CDR3 sequence: CASSRGAGGQFF. In nucleotides, the CDR3 is TGTGCCAGCAGCCGCGGGGCTGGGGGGCAGTTCTTC.

The CDR3 DNA reads as TGTGCCAGTAGTATAGCGGTGAGCGAAGGCGGGGAGCTGTTTTTT. Translation gives CASSIAVSEGGELFF. The gene calls are TRBV19 and TRBJ2-2; D gene uncertain. The V gene lost 1 base and the J gene lost 7 bases, with 13 bases spanning the gap. CDR3 length: 15 amino acids. Germline loops: CDR1 LNHDA, CDR2 SQIVND (reference sequence).

J is TRBJ2-1 and V is TRBV28, with 10 bases fitting TRBD2. The J segment lost 3 bases and the V segment lost 7 bases, leaving 9 bases of the junction unmatched. Germline-derived CDR1 and CDR2 are MDHEN and SYDVKM. The CDR3 consists of 16 residues. The CDR3 bases are TGTGCCAGCATTCCCCCTAGCGGGAGAGACTACAATGAGCAGTTCTTC. Translation gives CASIPPSGRDYNEQFF.

The chain combines TRBV6-1 with TRBJ1-5; 8 bases line up with TRBD1. This CDR3 contains 12 residues. The V segment lost 8 bases and the J segment 7 bases; nucleotides outside the gene matches: 4. Germline loops: CDR1 MNHNS, CDR2 SASEGT. In DNA form, the CDR3 reads TGTGCCAGCGACAGGGGTGGACAGCCCCAGCATTTT. Translated, it gives CASDRGGQPQHF.

This clone was seen only a few times. The genes are TRBV6-1 and TRBJ2-7; 7 nucleotides line up with TRBD2. With 0 bases clipped from V and 3 bases from J, the junction kept 5 bases outside the gene matches. The CDR3 runs 15 residues. Germline V gene data show CDR1 as MNHNS and CDR2 as SASEGT. The CDR3 DNA reads as TGTGCCAGCAGTGAAGCGGCTAGCGGATTCTACGAGCAGTACTTC. It is translated as CASSEAASGFYEQYF.

This clone showed up just once. The J gene is TRBJ2-1, the V gene TRBV19; 8 bases agree with TRBD1. The CDR3 extends over 13 amino acids. Germline V gene data show CDR1 as LNHDA and CDR2 as SQIVND (reference sequence). Unmatched junction bases numbered 0, after V lost 6 bases and J lost 2 bases. CDR3 bases: TGTGCCAGTAGGGACAGGGCCTACAATGAGCAGTTCTTC. Amino acids: CASRDRAYNEQFF.

The chain links TRBV27 to TRBJ1-6; a possible D gene is TRBD1 (5 bases). The V end lost 2 bases, the J end lost 5 bases, and 13 bases lay between the germline ends. Germline values: CDR1 MNHEY, CDR2 SMNVEV (reference sequence). The CDR3 extends over 16 amino acids. This chain's CDR3 is CASSLLRGIDNSPLHF. The CDR3 nucleotides are TGTGCCAGCAGTTTACTGCGGGGGATTGATAATTCACCCCTCCACTTT.

This chain uses TRBV5-1 with TRBJ1-6, with 12 bases lining up with TRBD1. V lost 0 bases, J lost 4 bases, and 5 bases stayed unmatched. Per the germline V gene, CDR1 is SGHRS and CDR2 is YFSETQ. CDR3 length equals 18 residues. The CDR3 DNA sequence: TGCGCCAGCAGCTTGGAAGGGACAGGGGGCGCATATAATTCACCCCTCCACTTT. It codes for CASSLEGTGGAYNSPLHF.

The CDR3 DNA reads TGTGCCAGCAGTGAAGAAACTGATCAGCCCCAGCATTTT. Residues: CASSEETDQPQHF. This chain uses TRBV2 with TRBJ1-5; D not certain. Trimming stripped 1 base from V and 5 bases from J, with 6 bases between. The CDR3 contains 13 residues. Germline CDR1 SNHLY, CDR2 FYNNEI.